A single sample gave rise to the 20 T cell receptor beta chains below, sequenced in a study of cytotoxic CD8 clonotypes in ibrutinib-treated CLL. Repertoires were generated with immunoSEQ multiplex PCR, while TCRdb's copy carries only in-frame clones and drops some. The sample carries over 120,000 clones, more than 75% recorded once. The sequences come from PBMCs, collected after 24 months of ibrutinib treatment. These receptors came from a human donor with chronic lymphocytic leukemia.

The chain combines TRBV28 with TRBJ2-6; no firm D call. Between the trimmed V and J ends, which lost 5 bases and 2 bases, there was a span of 10 bases. The germline V gene has CDR1 MDHEN and CDR2 SYDVKM. The CDR3 has 15 residues. The CDR3 DNA is TGTGCCAGCAGTGGCCGGGTGGCTGGGGCCAACGTCCTGACTTTC. Translation: CASSGRVAGANVLTF.

CDR3 region: CASSQPLAGESEQFF. The CDR3 DNA reads TGCGCCAGCAGCCAGCCACTAGCGGGAGAAAGTGAGCAGTTCTTC. The V gene is TRBV4-1, the J gene TRBJ2-1; 11 nucleotides match TRBD2. Trimming at V came to 3 bases and at J to 9 bases, leaving 7 bases not matched to a gene. The CDR3 has 15 residues. The germline gives CDR1 MGHRA, CDR2 YSYEKL.

The chain employs TRBV28 and TRBJ2-1, with 12 bases that match TRBD2. Unmatched junction bases numbered 7, after V lost 6 bases and J lost 4 bases. The germline V gene encodes CDR1 MDHEN and CDR2 SYDVKM. CDR3 length: 16 amino acids. DNA of the CDR3: TGTGCCAGCAGCCTACCAGGACTAGCGGGGTACAATGAGCAGTTCTTC. Translation gives CASSLPGLAGYNEQFF. Based on the CDR3 plus reference TRBV28 and TRBJ2-1, the full variable domain is DVKVTQSSRYLVKRTGEKVFLECVQDMDHENMFWYRQDPGLGLRLIYFSYDVKMKEKGDIPEGYSVSREKKERFSLILESASTNQTSMYLCASSLPGLAGYNEQFFGPGTRLTVL.

The gene calls are TRBV28 and TRBJ1-6; TRBD1 agrees at 9 bases. The V segment lost 1 base and the J segment 10 bases; nucleotides outside the gene matches: 8. CDR1 MDHEN and CDR2 SYDVKM come from the germline V gene. The CDR3 covers 16 residues. CDR3 DNA sequence: TGTGCCAGCAGTTTATACGCCGGGACAGGGCGATCACCCCTCCACTTT. It is translated as CASSLYAGTGRSPLHF.

This chain joins TRBV2 and TRBJ1-1; D gene unclear. Germline V gene lookup returns CDR1 SNHLY and CDR2 FYNNEI. Deletions cut 4 bases from V and 4 bases from J, with 13 bases between. CDR3 length equals 14 residues. The CDR3 DNA reads as TGTGCCAGCAGTGGGGGTGAGGGTGGCACTGAAGCTTTCTTT. Translating it yields CASSGGEGGTEAFF.

The chain uses TRBV28 and TRBJ2-5, with TRBD2 matching 7 bases. CDR1 MDHEN and CDR2 SYDVKM come from the germline V gene. J lost 5 bases, V lost 5 bases, and 11 bases had no gene match. The length of the CDR3 is 15 residues. CDR3 residues: CASSTPGGVGETQYF. DNA of the CDR3: TGTGCCAGCAGTACCCCGGGGGGAGTGGGGGAGACCCAGTACTTC.

The CDR3 bases are TGTGCCAGTAGCCGGACCGGAGTCTCCTACGAGCAGTACTTC. It specifies CASSRTGVSYEQYF. The rearrangement uses TRBV19 and TRBJ2-7, with D unresolved. CDR1 LNHDA and CDR2 SQIVND come from the germline V gene (reference sequence). Deletions cut 6 bases from V and 0 bases from J, with 12 bases between. The CDR3 loop spans 14 amino acids.

This clone was counted a few times. At the DNA level, this CDR3 is encoded by other sequences in the same sample as well. This chain joins TRBV6-6 and TRBJ1-2; TRBD1 might be the D (6 bases). There are 11 residues in the CDR3. CDR1 and CDR2 from the germline V gene are MNHNY and SVGAGI (reference sequence). Trimming shortened V by 5 bases and J by 8 bases, and 9 bases separated the two germline ends. The CDR3 here is CASSPQGGYTF. The CDR3 DNA is TGTGCCAGCAGTCCCCAGGGGGGCTACACCTTC.

The V and J genes are TRBV5-4 and TRBJ2-7, with unresolved D. CDR1 is SGHNT, CDR2 YYREEE, per germline (reference sequence). The V and J ends lost 0 bases and 3 bases respectively, with 13 bases between them. The CDR3 sequence is 15 residues long. The CDR3: CASSLGAANNYEQYF. As DNA, the CDR3 is TGTGCCAGCAGCTTGGGGGCAGCTAACAACTACGAGCAGTACTTC.

The chain carries TRBV19 and TRBJ2-5; possible D gene TRBD1, 6 bases. The CDR3 has 14 amino acids. In germline, CDR1 is LNHDA, CDR2 SQIVND (reference sequence). Trimming removed 4 bases at V and 2 bases at J, with 11 bases between. The CDR3 coding sequence is TGTGCCAGTAGTACGAGGGGGTGGCAAGAGACCCAGTACTTC. It codes for CASSTRGWQETQYF.

This clone was seen a few times. The V call is TRBV7-2, the J call TRBJ2-5; TRBD2 matches at 10 bases. Trimming took 5 bases from V and 4 from J; bases not matched to a gene: 7. In germline, CDR1 is SGHTA, CDR2 FQGNSA. CDR3 length: 15 residues. The CDR3 here is CASSVLSGRGETQYF. Here the CDR3 DNA reads TGTGCCAGCAGCGTCCTAAGCGGGAGGGGAGAGACCCAGTACTTC.

The chain carries TRBV6-5 and TRBJ2-4; D may be TRBD2 (6 bases). This CDR3 region has 13 residues. V was clipped by 8 bases and J by 5 bases, with 13 bases between them. From germline, CDR1 is MNHEY and CDR2 SVGAGI. This chain's CDR3 is CASAGGDQNIQYF. CDR3 in DNA: TGTGCCAGCGCCGGAGGGGACCAAAACATTCAGTACTTC.

The J gene is TRBJ2-7, the V gene TRBV5-1; 9 bases are shared with TRBD2. Germline V gene data show CDR1 as SGHRS and CDR2 as YFSETQ. CDR3 length equals 17 residues. V was pared by 0 bases and J by 2 bases, with 9 bases of the junction left unmatched. The CDR3 protein is CASSLGAGSGGTYEQYF. The DNA for the CDR3 is TGCGCCAGCAGCTTGGGGGCTGGTAGCGGGGGAACCTACGAGCAGTACTTC.

The chain links TRBV27 to TRBJ2-7; 8 nucleotides align to TRBD2. CDR3 length equals 14 residues. V dropped 7 bases and J dropped 5; count of bases not matched to a gene: 10. Per the germline V gene, CDR1 is MNHEY and CDR2 is SMNVEV (reference sequence). The chain's CDR3 is CASTDIAGSDEQYF. As DNA, the CDR3 is TGTGCCAGCACCGATATAGCGGGATCCGACGAGCAGTACTTC.

This clone was observed once. The chain employs TRBV28 and TRBJ1-3, with D perhaps TRBD1 (5 bases). The CDR3 covers 15 residues. Germline V gene sequence: CDR1 MDHEN, CDR2 SYDVKM. Trimming pared 2 bases from V and 0 bases from J, leaving 8 bases between. The CDR3 reads CASSLGTYSGNTIYF. CDR3 coding DNA: TGTGCCAGCAGTTTAGGGACTTACTCTGGAAACACCATATATTTT. The complete variable domain, with remaining parts taken from reference TRBV28 and TRBJ1-3, reads DVKVTQSSRYLVKRTGEKVFLECVQDMDHENMFWYRQDPGLGLRLIYFSYDVKMKEKGDIPEGYSVSREKKERFSLILESASTNQTSMYLCASSLGTYSGNTIYFGEGSWLTVV.

This CDR3 is CASSVDRWGTQYF. CDR3 DNA sequence: TGTGCCAGCAGCGTAGATCGGTGGGGGACCCAGTACTTC. V gene TRBV9 combines with J gene TRBJ2-5; unclear D gene. V was cut by 0 bases and J by 7 bases, with 10 bases left in between. The CDR3 is 13 amino acids. The germline V gene encodes CDR1 SGDLS and CDR2 YYNGEE.

The CDR3 DNA sequence: TGCAGCGTTGGACTAGCGGGAGAGACCCAGTACTTC. Its protein is CSVGLAGETQYF. This rearrangement joins TRBV29-1 to TRBJ2-5, with 10 nucleotides matching TRBD2. This CDR3 is built from 12 residues. After removal of 4 bases from V and 4 bases from J, the junction contained 0 bases not matched to a gene. CDR1 is SQVTM, CDR2 ANQGSEA, per germline.

The chain employs TRBV28 and TRBJ1-3; D not certain. Trimming took 3 bases from V and 2 from J, leaving 8 bases between them. CDR3 length: 14 amino acids. Per germline, CDR1 MDHEN and CDR2 SYDVKM. CDR3 bases: TGTGCCAGCAGTTTGGGCAGGACTGGAAACACCATATATTTT. Its protein product is CASSLGRTGNTIYF. The full variable domain, in which reference TRBV28 and TRBJ1-3 provide the parts outside the CDR3, is DVKVTQSSRYLVKRTGEKVFLECVQDMDHENMFWYRQDPGLGLRLIYFSYDVKMKEKGDIPEGYSVSREKKERFSLILESASTNQTSMYLCASSLGRTGNTIYFGEGSWLTVV.

This clone is a singleton in its sample. Within the sample, other DNA sequences also encode this same CDR3. The chain joins TRBV5-1 to TRBJ2-1; D not resolved. With 0 bases removed from V and 5 bases from J, the gap between germline ends came to 6 bases. The CDR3 consists of 13 residues. The V gene's germline CDR1 is SGHRS and CDR2 YFSETQ. In DNA, the CDR3 is TGCGCCAGCAGCTTGGGGGTGGACAATGAGCAGTTCTTC. Amino acids: CASSLGVDNEQFF.

CDR3 DNA: TGTGCCAGCACCCCGGGGGCAGGCTGGGGTTCACCCCTCCACTTT. This translates into CASTPGAGWGSPLHF. The gene calls are TRBV28 and TRBJ1-6; maybe TRBD1 (6 bases). Germline V gene lookup returns CDR1 MDHEN and CDR2 SYDVKM. CDR3 size: 15 residues. Trimming removed 7 bases from V and 9 bases from J, with 19 bases in between.